These T cell receptor beta chains were read from a single sample in a study of T-cell reconstitution after alpha-beta-depleted transplantation in children. MiXCR, applied by TCRdb to the PCR reads, yields one record per CDR3 protein. The sample consists of some 840,000 distinct CDR3 sequences, 15% to 20% of them appearing once. Material: PBMCs, mostly from graft donor cells, obtained 360 days after TCRalphabeta/CD19-depleted stem cell transplant. These receptors were obtained from a male patient younger than 18 who had a stem cell transplant for acute lymphoblastic leukemia, so the T cells may come from the graft donor. Both conserved end residues are part of each CDR3. A D gene is named only where the DNA matches it firmly. Clone size is shown for a subset of rows, as once, few, many or a class of expanded clone.

TRBD1,TRBJ2-1,many,TRBV6-5,CASSYSRTGVYNEQFF,TGTGCCAGCAGTTACTCGAGGACAGGAGTTTACAATGAGCAGTTCTTC
.,TRBJ2-3,few,TRBV2,CASSILFGGTGTDTQYF,TGTGCCAGCAGCATCCTCTTTGGAGGGACCGGCACAGATACGCAGTATTTT
TRBD2,TRBJ2-1,many,TRBV24-1,CATSDFIGTSGRAEGNEQFF,TGTGCCACCAGTGATTTCATTGGGACTAGCGGGAGGGCCGAGGGCAATGAGCAGTTCTTC
.,TRBJ2-3,few,TRBV3-1,CASSQFTLQGAGSTDTQYF,TGTGCCAGCAGCCAGTTCACCTTACAGGGCGCGGGTAGCACAGATACGCAGTATTTT
.,TRBJ1-3,.,TRBV20-1,CSAEDRTSGNTIYF,TGCAGTGCGGAAGACAGGACCTCTGGAAACACCATATATTTT
TRBD2,TRBJ2-1,many,TRBV5-1,CASSLLAGGVDEQFF,TGCGCCAGCAGCTTGCTAGCGGGAGGTGTAGATGAGCAGTTCTTC
.,TRBJ2-2,.,TRBV7-6,CASSLGTLSTGELFF,TGTGCCAGCAGCTTAGGGACGTTGAGCACCGGGGAGCTGTTTTTT
.,TRBJ2-2,.,TRBV15,CATVSDSNTGELFF,TGTGCCACCGTGAGCGATTCGAACACCGGGGAGCTGTTTTTT
TRBD2,TRBJ2-7,few,TRBV12-3/TRBV12-4,CASSPTGTRFTQYF,TGTGCCAGCAGTCCAACCGGGACTAGGTTTACGCAGTACTTC
TRBD1,TRBJ2-7,.,TRBV11-1,CASSPRLGLQGKRHEQYF,TGTGCCAGCAGCCCGAGATTGGGGTTACAGGGGAAAAGGCACGAGCAGTACTTC
.,TRBJ2-5,few,TRBV14,CASSHWTSYTQETQYF,TGTGCCAGCAGCCACTGGACCTCTTACACTCAAGAGACCCAGTACTTC
TRBD2,TRBJ2-1,few,TRBV10-2,CASSARAGDLGNEQFF,TGCGCCAGCAGTGCCCGAGCGGGAGATCTGGGAAATGAGCAGTTCTTC
.,TRBJ2-5,.,TRBV25-1,CASSELGGSRETQYF,TGTGCCAGCAGTGAACTAGGTGGGAGTCGCGAGACCCAGTACTTC
TRBD2,TRBJ2-2,.,TRBV5-5,CASSLDSGRARYTGELFF,TGTGCCAGCAGCTTGGATAGCGGGAGGGCCCGGTACACCGGGGAGCTGTTTTTT
.,TRBJ2-1,.,TRBV27,CASSSSAEDNEQFF,TGTGCCAGCAGTTCGTCAGCGGAAGACAATGAGCAGTTCTTC
TRBD1,TRBJ1-2,few,TRBV2,CASSEARLGTGGGGYTF,TGTGCCAGCAGTGAAGCCCGTCTCGGGACAGGGGGTGGAGGCTACACCTTC
TRBD1,TRBJ2-7,many,TRBV13,CASSPTGGIYEQYF,TGTGCCAGCAGCCCGACAGGGGGCATCTACGAGCAGTACTTC
.,TRBJ2-2,.,TRBV6-1,CASSSRGSFGELFF,TGTGCCAGCAGCTCCCGGGGTTCTTTCGGGGAGCTGTTTTTT
.,TRBJ2-3,many,TRBV12-3/TRBV12-4,CASSFLTDTQYF,TGCGCCAGCAGCTTTTTGACAGATACGCAGTATTTT
.,TRBJ2-2,.,TRBV7-9,CASGLTGSTGELFF,TGTGCCAGCGGCCTCACAGGGAGCACCGGGGAGCTGTTTTTT
TRBD1,TRBJ2-5,.,TRBV28,CASSLGRGLLRETQYF,TGTGCCAGCAGCCTAGGTAGGGGGCTCCTTCGGGAGACCCAGTACTTC
.,TRBJ1-1,.,TRBV27,CASRDRREAFF,TGTGCCAGCAGAGACCGCCGCGAAGCTTTCTTT
.,TRBJ2-6,few,TRBV12-3/TRBV12-4,CASSPRQTGANVLTF,TGTGCCAGCAGTCCCAGACAGACCGGGGCCAACGTCCTGACTTTC
.,TRBJ1-1,.,TRBV18,CASSPFVGGETEAFF,TGTGCCAGCTCACCTTTCGTAGGGGGGGAGACTGAAGCTTTCTTT
.,TRBJ1-1,few,TRBV12-3/TRBV12-4,CASSFTPPGTEAFF,TGTGCCAGCAGTTTTACCCCACCGGGGACTGAAGCTTTCTTT
TRBD2,TRBJ2-1,many,TRBV7-3,CASSFSGTRVDEQFF,TGTGCCAGCAGCTTTTCCGGGACTAGAGTGGATGAGCAGTTCTTC
.,TRBJ2-1,.,TRBV11-2,CASSSLPGTQDNEQFF,TGTGCCAGCAGCTCCCTTCCTGGGACTCAAGACAATGAGCAGTTCTTC
.,TRBJ2-5,.,TRBV11-2,CASSLDTRAETQYF,TGTGCCAGCAGCTTAGATACCCGCGCGGAGACCCAGTACTTC
TRBD2,TRBJ2-2,few,TRBV4-2,CASSQPGLAGFANTGELFF,TGTGCCAGCAGCCAACCGGGACTAGCGGGATTCGCGAACACCGGGGAGCTGTTTTTT
.,TRBJ2-3,.,TRBV29-1,CSVGQFTDTQYF,TGCAGCGTTGGTCAGTTCACAGATACGCAGTATTTT
TRBD2,TRBJ2-1,.,TRBV24-1,CATSSATSGRASEQFF,TGTGCCACCAGTTCTGCTACTAGCGGGAGGGCCAGTGAGCAGTTCTTC
TRBD1,TRBJ1-2,.,TRBV29-1,CSVDESGTGGDGYTF,TGCAGCGTTGACGAGTCCGGGACAGGGGGAGATGGCTACACCTTC
.,TRBJ2-2,once,TRBV2,CASSEWGGRTNTGELFF,TGTGCCAGCAGTGAATGGGGGGGGCGAACGAACACCGGGGAGCTGTTTTTT
.,TRBJ1-2,few,TRBV11-2,CASSLDLDLVSRRYGYTF,TGTGCCAGCAGCTTAGATCTTGATTTAGTCTCTAGGCGCTATGGCTACACCTTC
.,TRBJ2-5,few,TRBV7-9,CASSFAGSSGTQYF,TGTGCCAGCAGCTTCGCGGGGTCGTCGGGGACCCAGTACTTC
.,TRBJ2-2,.,TRBV13,CASSADSGGELFF,TGTGCCAGCAGCGCCGACTCGGGCGGGGAGCTGTTTTTT